This T cell receptor (beta chain) was found in a study of shared clonotypes between healthy human individuals. Repertoires were generated with immunoSEQ multiplex PCR, while TCRdb's copy carries only in-frame clones and drops some. The data contain 2 million to 2.5 million clones, approximately 95% of them singletons. Sequencing was done on a sample of naive CD4+ T cells from PBMCs. Regarding subset: CD45RA+ positively selected. The receptor was isolated from a man younger than 30 in good health. Some clones in this sample may be carry-over from other donors' samples.

The CDR3: CASSRTGRMDYEQYF. For the CDR3, the DNA is TGTGCCAGCAGCCGGACAGGGAGAATGGACTACGAGCAGTACTTC. The J gene is TRBJ2-7, the V gene TRBV6-5, with 8 bases matching TRBD1. After removal of 6 bases from V and 3 bases from J, the junction contained 10 bases not matched to a gene. Germline CDR1 is MNHEY and CDR2 is SVGAGI. The CDR3 is 15 amino acids.